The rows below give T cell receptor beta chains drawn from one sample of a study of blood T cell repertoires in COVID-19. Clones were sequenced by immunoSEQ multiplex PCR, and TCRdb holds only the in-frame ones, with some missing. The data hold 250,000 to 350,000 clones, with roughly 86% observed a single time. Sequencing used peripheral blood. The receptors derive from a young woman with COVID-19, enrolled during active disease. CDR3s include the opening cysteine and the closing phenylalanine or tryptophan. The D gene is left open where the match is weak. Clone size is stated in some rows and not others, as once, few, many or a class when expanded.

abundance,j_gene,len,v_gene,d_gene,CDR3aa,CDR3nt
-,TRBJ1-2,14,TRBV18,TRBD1,CASSLIQGDYGYTF,TGTGCCAGCTCACTCATACAGGGGGACTATGGCTACACCTTC
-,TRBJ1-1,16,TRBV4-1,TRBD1,CASSQRTGGMNTEAFF,TGCGCCAGCAGCCAGAGGACAGGAGGAATGAACACTGAAGCTTTCTTT
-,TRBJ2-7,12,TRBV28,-,CASSLSIREQYF,TGTGCCAGCAGCCTTTCGATACGGGAGCAGTACTTC
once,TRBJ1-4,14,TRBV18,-,CASSLTSTNEKLFF,TGTGCCAGCTCACTCACTTCAACTAATGAAAAACTGTTTTTT
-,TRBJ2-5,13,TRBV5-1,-,CASSLGEQETQYF,TGCGCCAGCAGCTTGGGGGAGCAAGAGACCCAGTACTTC
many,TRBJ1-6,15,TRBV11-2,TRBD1,CASSSTGEEGSPLHF,TGTGCCAGCAGCTCCACAGGGGAAGAGGGTTCACCCCTCCACTTT
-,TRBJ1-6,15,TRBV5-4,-,CASSFDGQSNSPLHF,TGTGCCAGCAGCTTCGACGGACAGAGCAATTCACCCCTCCACTTT
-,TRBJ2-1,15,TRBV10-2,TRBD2,CASRLAGGPVHEQFF,TGCGCCAGCAGGCTAGCGGGAGGGCCGGTGCATGAGCAGTTCTTC
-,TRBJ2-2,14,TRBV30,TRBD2,CAWRLAGAGGELFF,TGTGCCTGGAGACTAGCGGGAGCGGGCGGGGAGCTGTTTTTT
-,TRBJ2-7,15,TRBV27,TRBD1,CASSPPRDRGREQYF,TGTGCCAGCAGCCCTCCCCGGGACAGGGGGCGCGAGCAGTACTTC